This TCR beta chain derives from a study of T cell responses to AZD1222 COVID-19 vaccine. TCRdb's copy holds only in-frame clones and misses some; the assay was immunoSEQ multiplex PCR. Counted here are some 180,000 clones, roughly nine tenths occurring once; the ten biggest clones make up 1.5% to 2%. The germline gives CDR1 DFQATT, CDR2 SNEGSKA (reference sequence). The V gene lost 3 bases and the J gene lost 8 bases, with 22 bases spanning the gap. The CDR3 length is 15 residues. The J gene is TRBJ1-2, the V gene TRBV20-1, with a tentative D call TRBD1 (5 bases). This clonotype was obtained from an adult who received the AZD1222 COVID-19 vaccine. The material was peripheral blood, obtained 28 days after the second AZD1222 dose. The CDR3: CSASSVAGAPWGYTF. The CDR3 DNA sequence: TGCAGTGCTAGTAGTGTAGCTGGGGCTCCTTGGGGCTACACCTTC.